This passage covers 22 T cell receptor beta chains from one sample sequenced in a study of T-cell memory formation after mild COVID-19. TCRdb independently ran MiXCR on the 5' RACE reads; one entry per CDR3 protein. The table shows about 340,000 distinct CDR3 sequences, with around a fifth occurring only once. The sequenced sample consisted of PBMCs or a T cell subset sorted from them (not recorded which). The receptors were gathered from an adult woman who had mild COVID-19 (a few samples of this study predate the infection). Cell type and time point are not known.

This clonotype occurred a few times. J is TRBJ2-1 and V is TRBV5-6; D unclear. The V and J ends lost 0 bases and 6 bases respectively, with 7 bases between them. In germline, CDR1 is SGHDT, CDR2 YYEEEE. The CDR3 totals 13 residues. The CDR3: CASSLELGNEQFF. CDR3 coding DNA: TGTGCCAGCAGCTTGGAGCTCGGCAATGAGCAGTTCTTC.

The chain recombines TRBV9 with TRBJ2-5, with 7 bases that match TRBD2. V lost 0 bases to trimming and J lost 1 base; unmatched junction nucleotides: 3. The V gene's germline CDR1 is SGDLS and CDR2 YYNGEE. The CDR3 runs 15 residues. CDR3 sequence (DNA): TGTGCCAGCAGCGTAGTGGGGGGGATCCAAGAGACCCAGTACTTC. It specifies CASSVVGGIQETQYF.

The chain joins TRBV10-3 to TRBJ2-3, with 9 nucleotides matching TRBD1. CDR3 size: 16 residues. V shed 5 bases and J 4 bases; nucleotides not matched to a gene: 10. CDR1 is ENHRY, CDR2 SYGVKD, per germline. CDR3 sequence: CAISKAGTGSPDTQYF. The CDR3 region has the DNA TGTGCCATCAGTAAAGCCGGGACAGGGTCTCCAGATACGCAGTATTTT.

The gene calls are TRBV6-6 and TRBJ2-1; 9 nucleotides align to TRBD1. Trimming took 6 bases from V and 4 from J; bases not matched to a gene: 19. The germline V gene encodes CDR1 MNHNY and CDR2 SVGAGI (reference sequence). This CDR3 comprises 19 residues. CDR3 residues: CASRGMDRGPSGGYNEQFF. The CDR3, as DNA: TGTGCCAGCAGGGGGATGGACAGGGGACCTAGCGGAGGATACAATGAGCAGTTCTTC.

This clonotype was seen more than once but under ten times. This chain uses TRBV5-1 with TRBJ2-2, with 7 bases that match TRBD1. V trimming: 0 bases; J trimming: 6 bases; junction bases outside the gene matches: 2. This CDR3 region has 14 residues. Germline V CDR1 and CDR2: SGHRS, YFSETQ. CDR3 bases: TGCGCCAGCAGCTTGGACCAGGGGGCCGGGGAGCTGTTTTTT. Residues: CASSLDQGAGELFF.

The V and J genes are TRBV6-5 and TRBJ2-5, with 8 bases aligning to TRBD1. The trim removed 4 bases at V and 3 bases at J, leaving 4 bases unmatched. Germline V lookup: CDR1 MNHEY, CDR2 SVGAGI. CDR3 size: 14 residues. The CDR3 is CASSSKDREETQYF. The CDR3 nucleotides read TGTGCCAGCAGTTCCAAGGACAGGGAAGAGACCCAGTACTTC.

This clonotype was detected a few times. This chain links TRBV7-8 with TRBJ2-7; D ambiguous. The CDR3 runs 15 residues. V gave up 5 bases and J gave up 4 bases, with 18 bases separating them. CDR1 SGHVS and CDR2 FQNEAQ come from the germline V gene. DNA of the CDR3: TGTGCCAGCAGCCCCAGACGGCTACTATTTTACGAGCAGTACTTC. It specifies CASSPRRLLFYEQYF.

The rearrangement joins TRBV12-3 or TRBV12-4 to TRBJ1-1; the match to TRBD1 covers 8 bases. CDR3 length: 14 amino acids. The V and J ends lost 3 bases and 5 bases, in that order; junction bases with no gene match: 5. CDR3 DNA sequence: TGTGCCAGCAGTTTCTCGACAGGGGCAACTGAAGCTTTCTTT. Translation gives CASSFSTGATEAFF.

V gene TRBV20-1 combines with J gene TRBJ2-3; 13 bases agree with TRBD2. The CDR3 spans 15 residues. Germline loops: CDR1 DFQATT, CDR2 SNEGSKA (reference sequence). V shed 6 bases and J 7 bases; nucleotides not matched to a gene: 10. The DNA of the CDR3 is TGCAGTGCCCCGGCGACTAGCGGGGGGATATATACGCAGTATTTT. Protein sequence: CSAPATSGGIYTQYF.

The V call is TRBV5-5, the J call TRBJ1-2; D remains ambiguous. Trimming shortened V by 0 bases and J by 7 bases, and 16 bases separated the two germline ends. CDR1 SGHKS and CDR2 YYEKEE come from the germline V gene (reference sequence). This CDR3 region has 15 residues. CDR3 sequence (DNA): TGTGCCAGCAGCTTGGATCACAGCCCCAGAGGTGGCTACACCTTC. Protein: CASSLDHSPRGGYTF.

J is TRBJ2-4 and V is TRBV20-1, with 7 bases identical to TRBD2. After removal of 7 bases from V and 7 bases from J, the junction contained 4 bases not matched to a gene. This CDR3 spans 11 amino acids. The V gene's germline CDR1 is DFQATT and CDR2 SNEGSKA (reference sequence). In nucleotides, the CDR3 is TGCAGTGTCCCGCGGGGGAACATTCAGTACTTC. Its translation: CSVPRGNIQYF.

This clonotype was seen more than once but under ten times. The chain recombines TRBV30 with TRBJ2-7; D might be TRBD2 (5 bases). CDR1 and CDR2 from the germline V gene are GTSNPN and SVGIG (reference sequence). Trimming took off 3 bases at V and 3 bases at J, with 12 bases between the two ends. The CDR3 consists of 13 residues. In DNA form, the CDR3 reads TGTGCCTGGAGATCGGGGTTTCACTACGAGCAGTACTTC. Protein product: CAWRSGFHYEQYF.

A few counts support this clonotype. The chain employs TRBV7-9 and TRBJ2-1; 8 bases are a match to TRBD2. The V gene end was trimmed by 0 bases and the J gene end by 7 bases; junction bases not matched to a gene: 5. The CDR3 length is 15 residues. Germline V CDR1 and CDR2: SEHNR, FQNEAQ (reference sequence). CDR3 protein: CASSLAQAGVNEQFF. DNA for the CDR3: TGTGCCAGCAGCTTAGCCCAAGCGGGAGTGAATGAGCAGTTCTTC.

This chain connects TRBV12-3 or TRBV12-4 to TRBJ1-5; D possibly corresponds to TRBD1 (5 bases). This CDR3 is 15 amino acids long. V was clipped by 3 bases and J by 2 bases, with 11 bases between them. CDR3 DNA: TGTGCCAGCAGTTTTCGGGGGGGACGCAATCAGCCCCAGCATTTT. Amino acid sequence: CASSFRGGRNQPQHF.

This clonotype was seen more than once but under ten times. The rearrangement joins TRBV12-5 to TRBJ2-1; no firm D call. V dropped 0 bases and J dropped 10 bases, with 4 bases sitting between them. The CDR3 sequence is 11 residues long. Germline CDR1 and CDR2: LGHNT and FRNRAP. This chain's CDR3 is CASGLVREQFF. For the CDR3, the DNA is TGTGCTAGTGGTTTGGTAAGGGAGCAGTTCTTC.

This chain joins TRBV12-3 or TRBV12-4 and TRBJ2-5; 7 positions agree with TRBD1. Trimming took 4 bases from V and 5 from J; bases not matched to a gene: 7. The length of the CDR3 is 14 residues. The CDR3 DNA follows: TGTGCCAGCAGTTCCCTGACAGGGTTCGAGACCCAGTACTTC. Amino acid sequence: CASSSLTGFETQYF.

The chain joins TRBV12-3 or TRBV12-4 to TRBJ2-1; D not certain. This CDR3 is 13 amino acids long. Trimming left V 3 bases short and J 4 bases short, with 7 bases between. The CDR3 DNA reads TGTGCCAGCAGTTTTCACGGATACAATGAGCAGTTCTTC. It yields the protein CASSFHGYNEQFF.

This clonotype was counted at least ten times. The genes are TRBV6-5 and TRBJ2-4; D uncertain. The CDR3 has 15 amino acids. The germline V gene encodes CDR1 MNHEY and CDR2 SVGAGI. With 6 bases removed from V and 0 bases from J, the gap between germline ends came to 12 bases. The CDR3 loop is CASSPPVLAKNIQYF. CDR3 bases: TGTGCCAGCAGCCCCCCCGTCCTAGCCAAAAACATTCAGTACTTC.

In its sample, this clonotype was seen a few times. The chain employs TRBV6-5 and TRBJ2-5; D unresolved. V gave up 6 bases and J gave up 5 bases, with 19 bases separating them. The CDR3 totals 15 residues. Germline V gene sequence: CDR1 MNHEY, CDR2 SVGAGI. The CDR3 sequence: CASSPIFSKEETQYF. The CDR3 DNA follows: TGTGCCAGCAGCCCTATTTTTTCGAAGGAGGAGACCCAGTACTTC.

A few counts support this clonotype. The V and J genes are TRBV3-1 and TRBJ2-1; D is possibly TRBD1 (6 bases). V was pared by 0 bases and J by 13 bases, with 10 bases between. The CDR3 has 12 residues. CDR1 and CDR2 from the germline V gene are LGHDT and YNNKEL (reference sequence). CDR3 region: CASSQDGRGQFF. The CDR3, as DNA: TGTGCCAGCAGCCAAGATGGCAGGGGTCAGTTCTTC.

This clonotype was seen a few times. V gene TRBV12-3 or TRBV12-4 combines with J gene TRBJ1-2, with TRBD1 as a possible D gene (6 bases). The CDR3 totals 14 residues. V was cut by 6 bases and J by 0 bases, with 11 bases left in between. The CDR3 sequence is CASRYDRTNYGYTF. The DNA for the CDR3 is TGTGCCAGCAGATATGACAGGACTAACTATGGCTACACCTTC.

The rearrangement uses TRBV5-5 and TRBJ2-4; no reliable D call. The V gene lost 0 bases and the J gene lost 0 bases, with 10 bases spanning the gap. The germline V gene encodes CDR1 SGHKS and CDR2 YYEKEE (reference sequence). The CDR3 is 16 amino acids. The CDR3 sequence: CASSLGWDIAKNIQYF. CDR3 in DNA: TGTGCCAGCAGCTTGGGCTGGGATATAGCCAAAAACATTCAGTACTTC. The full variable domain, in which reference TRBV5-5 and TRBJ2-4 provide the parts outside the CDR3, is DAGVTQSPTHLIKTRGQQVTLRCSPISGHKSVSWYQQVLGQGPQFIFQYYEKEERGRGNFPDRFSARQFPNYSSELNVNALLLGDSALYLCASSLGWDIAKNIQYFGAGTRLSVL.